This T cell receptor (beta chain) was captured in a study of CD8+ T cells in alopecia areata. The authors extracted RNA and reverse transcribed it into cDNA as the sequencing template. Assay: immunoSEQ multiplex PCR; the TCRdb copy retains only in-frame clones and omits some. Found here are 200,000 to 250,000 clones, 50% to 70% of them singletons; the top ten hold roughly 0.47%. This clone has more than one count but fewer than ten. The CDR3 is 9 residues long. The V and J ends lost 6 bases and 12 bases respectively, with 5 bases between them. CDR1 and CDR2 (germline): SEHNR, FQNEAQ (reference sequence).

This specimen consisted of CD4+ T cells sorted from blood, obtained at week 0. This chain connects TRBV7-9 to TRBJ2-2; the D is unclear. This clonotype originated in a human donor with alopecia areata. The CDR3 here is CASSNKLFF. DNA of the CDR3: TGTGCCAGCAGTAATAAGCTGTTTTTT.